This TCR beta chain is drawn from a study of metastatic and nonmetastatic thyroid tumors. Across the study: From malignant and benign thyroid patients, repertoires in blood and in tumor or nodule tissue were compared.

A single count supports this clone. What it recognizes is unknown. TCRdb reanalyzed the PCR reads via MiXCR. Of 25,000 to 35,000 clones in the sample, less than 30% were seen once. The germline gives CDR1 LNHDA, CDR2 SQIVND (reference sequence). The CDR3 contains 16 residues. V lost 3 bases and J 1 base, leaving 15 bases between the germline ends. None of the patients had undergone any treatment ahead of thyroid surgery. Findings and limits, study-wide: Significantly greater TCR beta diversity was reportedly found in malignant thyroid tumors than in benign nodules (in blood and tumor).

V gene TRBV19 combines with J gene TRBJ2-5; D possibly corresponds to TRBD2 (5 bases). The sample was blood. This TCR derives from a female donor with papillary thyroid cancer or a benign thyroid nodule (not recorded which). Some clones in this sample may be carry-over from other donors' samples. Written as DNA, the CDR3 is TGTGCCAGTAGTATTCGAGAGGGCGCGATCCAAGAGACCCAGTACTTC. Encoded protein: CASSIREGAIQETQYF.